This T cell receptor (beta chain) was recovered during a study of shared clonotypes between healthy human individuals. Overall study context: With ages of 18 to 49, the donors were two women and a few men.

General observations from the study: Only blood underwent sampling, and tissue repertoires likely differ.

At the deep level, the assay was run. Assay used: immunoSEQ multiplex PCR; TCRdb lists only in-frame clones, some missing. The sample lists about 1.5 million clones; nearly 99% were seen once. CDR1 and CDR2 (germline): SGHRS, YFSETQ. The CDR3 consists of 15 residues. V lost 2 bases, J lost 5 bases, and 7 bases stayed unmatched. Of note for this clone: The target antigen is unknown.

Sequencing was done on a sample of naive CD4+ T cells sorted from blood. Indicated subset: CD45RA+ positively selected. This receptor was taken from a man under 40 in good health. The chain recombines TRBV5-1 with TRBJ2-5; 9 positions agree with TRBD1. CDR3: CASSFTGGGGETQYF. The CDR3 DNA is TGCGCCAGCAGCTTCACAGGGGGCGGCGGGGAGACCCAGTACTTC.